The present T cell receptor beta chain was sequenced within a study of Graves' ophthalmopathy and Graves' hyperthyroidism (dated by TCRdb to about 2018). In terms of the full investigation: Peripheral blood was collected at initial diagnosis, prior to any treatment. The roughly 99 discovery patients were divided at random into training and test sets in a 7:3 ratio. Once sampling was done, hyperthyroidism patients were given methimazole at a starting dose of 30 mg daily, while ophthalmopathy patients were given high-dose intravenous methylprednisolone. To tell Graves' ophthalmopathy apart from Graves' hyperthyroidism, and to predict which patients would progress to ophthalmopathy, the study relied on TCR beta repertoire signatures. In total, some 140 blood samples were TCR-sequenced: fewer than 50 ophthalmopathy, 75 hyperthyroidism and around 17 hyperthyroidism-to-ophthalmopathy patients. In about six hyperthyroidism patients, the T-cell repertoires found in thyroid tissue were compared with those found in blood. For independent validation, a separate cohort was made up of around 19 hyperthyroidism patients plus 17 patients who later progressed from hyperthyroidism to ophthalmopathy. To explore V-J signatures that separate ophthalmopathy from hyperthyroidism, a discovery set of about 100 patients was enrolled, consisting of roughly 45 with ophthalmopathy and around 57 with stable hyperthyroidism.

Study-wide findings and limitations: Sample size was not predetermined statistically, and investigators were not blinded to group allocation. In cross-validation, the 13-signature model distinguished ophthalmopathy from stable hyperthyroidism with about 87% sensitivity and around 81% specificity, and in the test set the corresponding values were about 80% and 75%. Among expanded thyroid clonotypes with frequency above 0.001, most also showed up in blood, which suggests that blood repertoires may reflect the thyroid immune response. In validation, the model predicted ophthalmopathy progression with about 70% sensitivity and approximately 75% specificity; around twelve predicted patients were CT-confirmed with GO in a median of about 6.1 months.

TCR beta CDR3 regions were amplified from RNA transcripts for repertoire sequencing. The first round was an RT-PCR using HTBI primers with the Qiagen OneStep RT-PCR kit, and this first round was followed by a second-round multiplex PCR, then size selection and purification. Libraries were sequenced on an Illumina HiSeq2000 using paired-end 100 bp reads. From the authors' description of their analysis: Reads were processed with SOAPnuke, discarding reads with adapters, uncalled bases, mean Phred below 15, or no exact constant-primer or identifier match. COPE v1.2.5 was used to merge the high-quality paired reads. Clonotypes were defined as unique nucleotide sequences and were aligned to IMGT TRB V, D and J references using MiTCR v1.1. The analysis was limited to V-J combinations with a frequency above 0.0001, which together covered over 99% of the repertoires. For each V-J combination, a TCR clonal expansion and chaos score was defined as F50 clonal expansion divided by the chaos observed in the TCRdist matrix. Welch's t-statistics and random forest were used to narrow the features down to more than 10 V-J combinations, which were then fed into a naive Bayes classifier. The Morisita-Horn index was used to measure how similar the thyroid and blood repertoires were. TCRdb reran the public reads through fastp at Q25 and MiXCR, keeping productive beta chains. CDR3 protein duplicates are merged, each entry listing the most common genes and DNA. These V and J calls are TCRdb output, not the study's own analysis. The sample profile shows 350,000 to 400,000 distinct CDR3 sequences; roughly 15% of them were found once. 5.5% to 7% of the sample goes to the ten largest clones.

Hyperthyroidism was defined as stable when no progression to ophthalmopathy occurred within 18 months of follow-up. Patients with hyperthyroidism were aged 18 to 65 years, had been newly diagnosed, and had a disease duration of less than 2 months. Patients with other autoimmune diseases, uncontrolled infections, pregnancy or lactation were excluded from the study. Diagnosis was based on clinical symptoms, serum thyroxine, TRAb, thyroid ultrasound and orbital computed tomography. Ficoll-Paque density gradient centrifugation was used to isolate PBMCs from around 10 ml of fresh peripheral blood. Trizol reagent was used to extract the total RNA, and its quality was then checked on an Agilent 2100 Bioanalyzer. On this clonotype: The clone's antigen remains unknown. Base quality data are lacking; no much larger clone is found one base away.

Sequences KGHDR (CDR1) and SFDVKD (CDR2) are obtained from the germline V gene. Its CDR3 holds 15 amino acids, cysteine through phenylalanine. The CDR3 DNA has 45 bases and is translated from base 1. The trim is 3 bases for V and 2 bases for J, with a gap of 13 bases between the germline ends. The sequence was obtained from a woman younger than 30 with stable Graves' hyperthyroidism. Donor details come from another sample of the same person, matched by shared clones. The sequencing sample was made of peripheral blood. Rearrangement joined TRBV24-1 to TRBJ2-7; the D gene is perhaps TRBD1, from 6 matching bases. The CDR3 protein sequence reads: CATSDRTGKPYEQYF. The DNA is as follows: TGTGCCACCAGTGATCGAACAGGGAAACCCTACGAGCAGTACTTC.